Below, 15 T cell receptor beta chains from the same sample are listed, as sequenced in a study of T cell clonality in common variable immunodeficiency. The table came from immunoSEQ multiplex PCR; TCRdb's copy has only in-frame clones and leaves some out. The sample contains 40,000 to 50,000 clones, none occurring once; roughly a tenth lies in the top ten. Sequencing input: peripheral blood mononuclear cells. These receptors originate from a person aged 18 to 69 in good health.

This clone was seen at least ten times. The CDR3 extends 3 residues past the end of the read, so its final part is completed from the germline J gene. The rearrangement uses TRBV7-3 and TRBJ2-7; 9 bases agree with TRBD1. The germline CDR1 and CDR2 sequences are SGHTA and FQGTGA. The CDR3 is 14 residues long. V gave up 5 bases and J gave up 5 bases; unmatched junction bases: 7. This chain's CDR3 is CASSQGQGSHEQYF. CDR3 bases read: TGTGCCAGCAGCCAGGGACAGGGTAGCCACGAG.

Comments on this clone: From the germline J gene comes the end of the CDR3, since the read stops 3 residues before it. This sequence joins TRBV30 and TRBJ1-2, with D unclear. CDR3 length equals 14 residues. The germline gives CDR1 GTSNPN, CDR2 SVGIG (reference sequence). The CDR3 region is CAWATSGRVNDYTF. The CDR3 bases that were read are TGTGCCTGGGCCACTAGCGGGAGGGTGAACGAC.

Many counts were recorded for this clone. The CDR3 end lies 3 residues beyond the end of the read and is filled in from the germline J gene. The chain uses TRBV28 and TRBJ2-1; 8 positions match TRBD1. The CDR3 runs to 15 residues. The ends lost 5 bases at V and 6 bases at J; junction bases unmatched: 9. The germline gives CDR1 MDHEN, CDR2 SYDVKM. CDR3 DNA (partial): TGTGCCAGCAGTGGAGGACAGGGTATGACCAATGAG. Protein: CASSGGQGMTNE. The whole CDR3 protein is CASSGGQGMTNEQFF.

At least ten counts were recorded for this clone. The read falls 3 residues short of the CDR3 end, and the missing part is taken from the germline J gene. This chain joins TRBV28 and TRBJ1-2; TRBD1 is a possible D gene (5 bases). The CDR3 is made up of 11 amino acids. The germline gives CDR1 MDHEN, CDR2 SYDVKM. The CDR3 bases that were read are TGTGCCAGCAGCCTGGGGCTCGGC. It encodes CASSLGLG. The complete CDR3 protein is CASSLGLGYTF.

This clone was found many times. The missing CDR3 end, 3 residues past where the read stops, is filled in from the germline J gene. The gene calls are TRBV5-1 and TRBJ2-5; tentatively, D is TRBD1 (5 bases). Germline assignment: CDR1 SGHRS and CDR2 YFSETQ. V gave up 4 bases and J gave up 2 bases, with 15 bases separating them. The CDR3 is made up of 15 amino acids. CDR3 bases read: TGCGCCAGCAGCCCTGGACATGCGGAACAAGAGACC. Residues: CASSPGHAEQET. The whole CDR3 sequence is CASSPGHAEQETQYF. Full variable domain (remainder filled in from reference TRBV5-1 and TRBJ2-5): KAGVTQTPRYLIKTRGQQVTLSCSPISGHRSVSWYQQTPGQGLQFLFEYFSETQRNKGNFPGRFSGRQFSNSRSEMNVSTLELGDSALYLCASSPGHAEQETQYFGPGTRLLVL.

This clone is medium-sized by share. The CDR3 end falls 3 residues outside the read, so it is completed with the germline J gene. The genes are TRBV2 and TRBJ2-4, with 9 bases matching TRBD2. After removal of 6 bases from V and 6 bases from J, the junction contained 12 bases not matched to a gene. The CDR3 runs 16 residues. Germline V gene data show CDR1 as SNHLY and CDR2 as FYNNEI. CDR3 DNA, as far as it was read: TGTGCCAGCAGCCCTCGTTTAGCGGGAGTCATAAACATT. Its translation: CASSPRLAGVINI. The whole CDR3 sequence reads CASSPRLAGVINIQYF.

In this sample, this clone turned up many times. Read sequence stops 3 residues before the CDR3 end, and the germline J gene provides the missing end. The chain recombines TRBV6-2 or TRBV6-3 with TRBJ2-5; no clear D gene. V was pared by 5 bases and J by 1 base, with 8 bases between. This CDR3 contains 13 residues. The germline V gene encodes CDR1 MNHEY and CDR2 SVGEGT. CDR3 bases read: TGTGCCAGCAGTAACACCATCCAAGAGACC. Encoded protein: CASSNTIQET. From start to end, the CDR3 is CASSNTIQETQYF.

This clone was seen at least ten times. The read ends 3 residues shy of where the CDR3 ends; the end is completed using the germline J gene. V usage is TRBV30 and J usage is TRBJ2-7, with 8 bases identical to TRBD2. The V and J ends lost 0 bases and 3 bases, in that order; junction bases with no gene match: 7. Germline V gene data show CDR1 as GTSNPN and CDR2 as SVGIG (reference sequence). The CDR3 sequence is 15 residues long. The part of the CDR3 DNA that was read is TGTGCCTGGAGTGTAATTAGCGGGGCTAGCTACGAG. This translates into CAWSVISGASYE. The entire CDR3 reads CAWSVISGASYEQYF.

This clone was observed at least ten times. The read gets to within 3 residues of the CDR3 end, and the germline J gene fills in the rest. The chain combines TRBV29-1 with TRBJ1-1, with 7 bases matching TRBD1. This CDR3 contains 14 residues. Unmatched junction bases numbered 8, after V lost 3 bases and J lost 4 bases. Per the germline V gene, CDR1 is SQVTM and CDR2 is ANQGSEA. The CDR3 here is CSVEADREATEAFF. The CDR3 bases that were read are TGCAGCGTTGAGGCTGACAGGGAGGCCACTGAA.

This clone has ten or more counts. The read is 3 residues too short to cover the CDR3 end, so that end is filled in from the germline J gene. V gene TRBV6-1 combines with J gene TRBJ2-1; 11 nucleotides line up with TRBD2. The V segment lost 3 bases and the J segment 8 bases; nucleotides outside the gene matches: 6. Germline CDR1 is MNHNS and CDR2 is SASEGT. CDR3 length equals 15 residues. The CDR3 is CASSDRLAGGYEQFF. CDR3 DNA (partial): TGTGCCAGCAGTGATCGCCTAGCGGGAGGCTATGAG.

This clone was detected ten times or more. The read halts 3 residues ahead of the CDR3 end, with the missing end drawn from the germline J gene. The chain recombines TRBV19 with TRBJ2-7; a possible D gene is TRBD1 (5 bases). The germline CDR1 and CDR2 sequences are LNHDA and SQIVND (reference sequence). There are 14 residues in the CDR3. Trimming removed 5 bases from V and 3 bases from J, with 14 bases in between. The CDR3 protein is CASSSARGYYEQYF. CDR3 DNA, as far as it was read: TGTGCCAGTAGTTCTGCTAGGGGATACTACGAG.

This clone was observed at least ten times. The CDR3 end falls 3 residues outside the read, so it is completed with the germline J gene. The gene calls are TRBV2 and TRBJ1-1; the match to TRBD1 covers 8 bases. The CDR3 has 18 amino acids. Germline CDR1 is SNHLY and CDR2 is FYNNEI. V was pared by 4 bases and J by 6 bases, with 19 bases of the junction left unmatched. CDR3 DNA, as far as it was read: TGTGCCAGCAGTGCCTCGACAGGGGCCAGGAGGGTGTCGTCTGAA. Its translation is CASSASTGARRVSSE. The CDR3, in full, reads CASSASTGARRVSSEAFF.

This clone was counted many times. The sequenced fragment ends 3 residues before the CDR3 boundary, so the rest is inferred from the germline J gene. V gene TRBV5-4 combines with J gene TRBJ1-2; 7 bases agree with TRBD1. After removal of 2 bases from V and 3 bases from J, the junction contained 4 bases not matched to a gene. The CDR3 extends over 14 amino acids. Germline assignment: CDR1 SGHNT and CDR2 YYREEE (reference sequence). CDR3 sequence reads: CASSFLDRDYGYTF. CDR3 DNA, as far as it was read: TGTGCCAGCAGCTTCCTCGACAGGGACTATGGC.

This clone was detected many times. The observed sequence ends 3 residues before the CDR3 terminus, with the missing tail filled in from the germline J gene. The chain recombines TRBV14 with TRBJ2-4; TRBD2 aligns across 10 bases. The CDR3 loop spans 15 amino acids. V was pared by 7 bases and J by 8 bases, with 11 bases of the junction left unmatched. The germline gives CDR1 SGHDN, CDR2 FVKESK. The DNA read from the CDR3 is TGTGCCAGCACCCAGCGAGCGGGGGGGTGGGACATT. Encoded protein: CASTQRAGGWDI. The whole CDR3 sequence is CASTQRAGGWDIQYF.

This clone came up many times. The read is 3 residues too short to cover the CDR3 end, so that end is filled in from the germline J gene. J is TRBJ2-7 and V is TRBV20-1; TRBD2 aligns across 12 bases. The V and J ends lost 6 bases and 5 bases, in that order; junction bases with no gene match: 8. This CDR3 contains 14 residues. Looked up from germline, CDR1 is DFQATT and CDR2 is SNEGSKA (reference sequence). The CDR3 reads CSAPRTSGTHEQYF. Partial CDR3 DNA: TGCAGTGCGCCTAGGACTAGCGGGACCCACGAG.